These T cell receptor beta chains were read from a single sample in a study of blood T cell repertoires in COVID-19. Clones were read by immunoSEQ multiplex PCR, and TCRdb kept only the in-frame ones, dropping some. Of some 250,000 clones in the sample, around 87% were seen once. The sample comprised peripheral blood. The receptor source for this set is an older woman with COVID-19, enrolled during active disease. CDR3s include the opening cysteine and the closing phenylalanine or tryptophan. Each record gives: J gene, V gene, D gene, clone size, CDR3 protein. A D gene is named only where the DNA matches it firmly. Clone size, where shown, is once, few, many, or a class for clones that have expanded.

j_gene: TRBJ2-1
v_gene: TRBV6-4
d_gene: TRBD1
abundance: .
CDR3aa: CASSSGQGPYNEQFF

j_gene: TRBJ1-2
v_gene: TRBV5-5
d_gene: .
abundance: .
CDR3aa: CASSLGARVGSGYTF

j_gene: TRBJ2-3
v_gene: TRBV14
d_gene: .
abundance: .
CDR3aa: CASSQRASLTDTQYF

j_gene: TRBJ2-5
v_gene: TRBV15
d_gene: TRBD2
abundance: .
CDR3aa: CATSTGLAGGETQYF

j_gene: TRBJ2-2
v_gene: TRBV13
d_gene: .
abundance: few
CDR3aa: CASSLRADSAELFF

j_gene: TRBJ1-4
v_gene: TRBV7-9
d_gene: .
abundance: .
CDR3aa: CASSPRGAAAHANEKLFF

j_gene: TRBJ1-6
v_gene: TRBV18
d_gene: .
abundance: .
CDR3aa: CASSPDRSNSPLHF

j_gene: TRBJ2-5
v_gene: TRBV7-8
d_gene: TRBD1
abundance: .
CDR3aa: CASSDRDRAEETQYF

j_gene: TRBJ2-2
v_gene: TRBV25-1
d_gene: TRBD2
abundance: .
CDR3aa: CASSESKSGTRTGELFF

j_gene: TRBJ1-2
v_gene: TRBV29-1
d_gene: .
abundance: .
CDR3aa: CSVGEDYGYTF

j_gene: TRBJ2-3
v_gene: TRBV5-1
d_gene: TRBD2
abundance: .
CDR3aa: CASSSVAGTGTDTQYF

j_gene: TRBJ2-1
v_gene: TRBV10-3
d_gene: TRBD2
abundance: .
CDR3aa: CAISGPAGEANEQFF

j_gene: TRBJ1-4
v_gene: TRBV28
d_gene: TRBD1
abundance: .
CDR3aa: CASSLTGANEKLFF

j_gene: TRBJ2-2
v_gene: TRBV5-4
d_gene: TRBD1
abundance: .
CDR3aa: CASSFIGQGRPGVGTGELFF